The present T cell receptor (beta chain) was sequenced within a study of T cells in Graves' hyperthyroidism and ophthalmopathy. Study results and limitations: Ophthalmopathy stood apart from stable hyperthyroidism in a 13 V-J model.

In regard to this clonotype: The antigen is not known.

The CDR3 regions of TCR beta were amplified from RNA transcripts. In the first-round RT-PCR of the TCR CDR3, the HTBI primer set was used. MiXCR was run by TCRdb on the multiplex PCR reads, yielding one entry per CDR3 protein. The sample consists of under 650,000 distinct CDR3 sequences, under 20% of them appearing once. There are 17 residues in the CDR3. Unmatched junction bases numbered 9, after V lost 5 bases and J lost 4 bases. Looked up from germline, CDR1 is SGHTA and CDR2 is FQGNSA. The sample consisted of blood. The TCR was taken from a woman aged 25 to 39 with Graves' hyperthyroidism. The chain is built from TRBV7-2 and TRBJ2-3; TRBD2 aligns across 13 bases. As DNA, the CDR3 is TGTGCCAGCAGCCCGTCAGGACTAGCGGGAGACGCAGATACGCAGTATTTT. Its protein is CASSPSGLAGDADTQYF.